Listed here are 17 T cell receptor beta chains from one sample, sequenced in a study of vaccination effects on CD4 cells after COVID-19. Culturing for nine to ten days preceded CD4+ T cell isolation. Assay: immunoSEQ multiplex PCR; the TCRdb copy retains only in-frame clones and omits some. The sample yields some 39,000 clones, 82% seen once. Antigens of these TCRs are unknown. The sample consisted of CD4+ T cells from PBMCs cultured without peptide, taken before COVID-19 vaccination. The receptors were sampled from a human donor who received a COVID-19 vaccine.

This chain uses TRBV3-1 (or the pseudogene TRBV3-2) with TRBJ2-7, with 8 positions matching TRBD1. Germline V CDR1 and CDR2: LGHDT, YNNKEL (reference sequence). The CDR3 runs 19 residues. Trimming cost V 2 bases and J 2 bases; bases outside gene matches: 17. CDR3 sequence reads: CASSQKWDRKKALTYEQYV. Here the CDR3 DNA reads TGTGCCAGCAGCCAAAAATGGGACAGGAAGAAAGCCTTAACCTACGAGCAGTACGTC.

The chain has TRBV4-1 and TRBJ2-3; D not resolved. Trimming took 5 bases from V and 2 from J, leaving 2 bases between them. The CDR3 has 11 residues. Looked up from germline, CDR1 is MGHRA and CDR2 is YSYEKL. The chain's CDR3 is CASSTTDTQYF. The CDR3 nucleotides read TGCGCCAGCAGCACCACAGATACGCAGTATTTT.

CDR3 amino acids: CASSATGGFLEQYV. The CDR3 nucleotides read TGTGCCAGCAGTGCTACAGGGGGCTTCCTCGAGCAGTACGTC. The rearrangement joins TRBV2 to TRBJ2-7; 9 bases agree with TRBD1. The CDR3 consists of 14 residues. V lost 4 bases and J lost 6; bases outside the gene matches: 7. CDR1 and CDR2 from the germline V gene are SNHLY and FYNNEI.

This clone was seen only a few times. The chain is built from TRBV5-1 and TRBJ2-5; D possibly corresponds to TRBD2 (5 bases). In germline, CDR1 is SGHRS, CDR2 YFSETQ. The CDR3 is 12 residues long. The V and J ends lost 4 bases and 3 bases respectively, with 7 bases between them. The CDR3: CASSQTKETQYF. DNA of the CDR3: TGCGCCAGCAGCCAGACTAAAGAGACCCAGTACTTC.

The chain couples TRBV7-2 to TRBJ2-5; 11 nucleotides match TRBD2. V lost 3 bases, J lost 7 bases, and 16 bases stayed unmatched. The CDR3 spans 18 residues. CDR1 is SGHTA, CDR2 FQGNSA, per germline. The CDR3 DNA follows: TGTGCCAGCAGCTTTAAGTACAGGACTAGCGGGTCCGGGGGGACCCAGTACTTC. Its translation: CASSFKYRTSGSGGTQYF.

The V gene is TRBV6-1, the J gene TRBJ1-5, with TRBD1 matching over 8 bases. With 4 bases clipped from V and 2 bases from J, the junction kept 13 bases outside the gene matches. This CDR3 spans 18 amino acids. In germline, CDR1 is MNHNS, CDR2 SASEGT. The CDR3 loop reads CASSARARQGIGNQPQHF. As DNA, the CDR3 is TGTGCCAGCAGTGCCCGAGCGAGACAGGGGATCGGCAATCAGCCCCAGCATTTT.

This chain links TRBV6-1 with TRBJ1-5; D gene uncertain. Germline-derived CDR1 and CDR2 are MNHNS and SASEGT. V was clipped by 6 bases and J by 4 bases, with 13 bases between them. The CDR3 totals 14 residues. The CDR3 coding sequence is TGTGCCAGCAGACTAACGTTCGGGAATCAGCCCCAGCATTTT. This gives the protein CASRLTFGNQPQHF.

The chain recombines TRBV7-2 with TRBJ2-3, with D tentatively TRBD1 or TRBD2 (6 bases each). V gave up 5 bases and J gave up 6 bases, with 9 bases separating them. Germline V gene sequence: CDR1 SGHTA, CDR2 FQGNSA. This CDR3 is 12 amino acids long. The CDR3 here is CASSGGGDTQYF. The CDR3 DNA is TGTGCCAGCAGCGGAGGGGGGGATACGCAGTATTTT.

This clone was seen only a few times. The V and J genes are TRBV5-1 and TRBJ1-3; 8 nucleotides line up with TRBD1. Germline loops: CDR1 SGHRS, CDR2 YFSETQ. V lost 2 bases and J lost 4; bases outside the gene matches: 11. This CDR3 contains 17 residues. The CDR3: CASSLTQGALGGNTIYF. DNA of the CDR3: TGCGCCAGCAGCTTAACCCAGGGGGCTCTCGGAGGAAACACCATATATTTT.

The chain has TRBV28 and TRBJ1-3; D uncertain. Germline V gene lookup returns CDR1 MDHEN and CDR2 SYDVKM. This CDR3 has 16 residues. Trimming cost V 2 bases and J 0 bases, with 11 bases left between them. CDR3 coding DNA: TGTGCCAGCAGTTTACCGACGGATCGCTCTGGAAACACCATATATTTT. Protein product: CASSLPTDRSGNTIYF.

The genes are TRBV3-1 (or the pseudogene TRBV3-2) and TRBJ2-2; TRBD1 or TRBD2 may be the D gene (5 bases each). The CDR3 loop spans 16 amino acids. The germline V and J ends were trimmed by 4 bases and 1 base, with 13 bases remaining between them. Germline CDR1 and CDR2: LGHDT and YNNKEL (reference sequence). DNA of the CDR3: TGTGCCAGCAGCCCCACAGGTGCGGGGAACACCGGGGAGCTGTTTTTT. It specifies CASSPTGAGNTGELFF.

V is TRBV5-6 and J is TRBJ1-5; TRBD1 is a possible D gene (6 bases). This CDR3 is built from 13 residues. Trimming shortened V by 4 bases and J by 4 bases, and 9 bases separated the two germline ends. Germline assignment: CDR1 SGHDT and CDR2 YYEEEE. Here the CDR3 reads CASSPDRNQPQHF. DNA of the CDR3: TGTGCCAGCAGCCCCGACAGGAATCAGCCCCAGCATTTT. Looking up the rest from reference TRBV5-6 and TRBJ1-5 gives the full variable domain: DAGVTQSPTHLIKTRGQQVTLRCSPKSGHDTVSWYQQALGQGPQFIFQYYEEEERQRGNFPDRFSGHQFPNYSSELNVNALLLGDSALYLCASSPDRNQPQHFGDGTRLSIL.

This chain connects TRBV30 to TRBJ1-2; a weak D match, TRBD1 (5 bases). Between the trimmed V and J ends, which lost 3 bases and 2 bases, there was a span of 10 bases. The CDR3 covers 13 residues. Germline V gene data show CDR1 as GTSNPN and CDR2 as SVGIG (reference sequence). The CDR3, as DNA: TGTGCCTGGAGCCGGGGACGGAACTATGGCTACACCTTC. Translating it yields CAWSRGRNYGYTF.

The chain's CDR3 is CASSLQVGNTIYF. Here the CDR3 DNA reads TGTGCCAGCAGTTTACAGGTTGGAAACACCATATATTTT. The rearrangement joins TRBV28 to TRBJ1-3; D unresolved. The CDR3 consists of 13 residues. V shed 2 bases and J shed 3 bases, with 5 bases lying between them. The germline gives CDR1 MDHEN, CDR2 SYDVKM.

This clone appeared a single time. CDR3 DNA: TGTGCCAGCAAGAACCCCGTCTTTCAGAACACCGGGGAGCTGTTTTTT. This sequence encodes CASKNPVFQNTGELFF. The genes are TRBV6-4 and TRBJ2-2, with D hard to call. The CDR3 has 16 residues. Germline V gene sequence: CDR1 MRHNA, CDR2 SNTAGT. The germline V and J ends were trimmed by 7 bases and 1 base, with 16 bases remaining between them.

This clone was observed a single time. The chain links TRBV6-4 to TRBJ2-1, with 9 bases matching TRBD1. CDR3 length: 15 amino acids. Trimming cost V 2 bases and J 7 bases; bases outside gene matches: 6. CDR1 and CDR2 from the germline V gene are MRHNA and SNTAGT. The CDR3 spells CASSDPGQGSNEQFF. Here the CDR3 DNA reads TGTGCCAGCAGTGACCCGGGACAGGGTTCAAATGAGCAGTTCTTC.

The chain employs TRBV19 and TRBJ1-2, with TRBD1 matching over 12 bases. From germline, CDR1 is LNHDA and CDR2 SQIVND (reference sequence). CDR3 length: 16 amino acids. Losses at the gene ends were 7 bases for V and 7 bases for J; bases not matched to a gene: 13. The CDR3 spells CASTPGGTGGISGYTF. The CDR3 region has the DNA TGTGCCAGTACCCCCGGGGGGACAGGGGGCATCAGTGGCTACACCTTC. The whole variable domain, remainder taken from reference TRBV19 and TRBJ1-2, is DGGITQSPKYLFRKEGQNVTLSCEQNLNHDAMYWYRQDPGQGLRLIYYSQIVNDFQKGDIAEGYSVSREKKESFPLTVTSAQKNPTAFYLCASTPGGTGGISGYTFGSGTRLTVV.